A single sample gave rise to the 22 T cell receptor beta chains below, sequenced in a study of cytomegalovirus exposure and HLA in healthy donors (dated by TCRdb to about 2017). Library prep was done by the immunoSEQ multiplex PCR assay. For the multiplex PCR, a mixture combining 60 forward primers for TCR Vbeta segments and 13 reverse primers for TCR Jbeta segments was used. In its TCRdb copy, this immuneACCESS table keeps in-frame sequences only and misses some clones. Where compared with another copy, unresolved V genes explain less than half of these, and the others have no known cause. This sample gives approximately 92,000 clones in total; approximately 71% of them show up just once. The ten top clones hold roughly 2.7% of the sample. Input material: PBMCs. These receptors all come from a man aged 50-59 years in good health and CMV-seronegative.

The rearrangement links TRBV10-2 to TRBJ2-7; D perhaps matches TRBD1 (5 bases). Looked up from germline, CDR1 is WSHSY and CDR2 is SAAADI. V shed 4 bases and J shed 6 bases, with 10 bases lying between them. The CDR3 is 12 residues long. The CDR3 loop is CASSGAGFEQYV. The CDR3 DNA is TGCGCCAGCAGTGGTGCAGGGTTCGAGCAGTACGTC.

V is TRBV30 and J is TRBJ2-1; 8 bases are shared with TRBD2. Losses at the gene ends were 4 bases for V and 2 bases for J; bases not matched to a gene: 7. CDR1 and CDR2 from the germline V gene are GTSNPN and SVGIG (reference sequence). The CDR3 runs 15 residues. The CDR3 protein is CAWTRAGVAYNEQFF. CDR3 sequence (DNA): TGTGCCTGGACGCGAGCGGGAGTAGCCTACAATGAGCAGTTCTTC.

The chain carries TRBV7-2 and TRBJ2-7; D may be TRBD2 (6 bases). The CDR3 has 14 residues. CDR1 and CDR2 (germline): SGHTA, FQGNSA. CDR3 sequence: CASTGGGSSYEQYF. CDR3 nucleotides: TGTGCTTCCACTGGAGGAGGGAGCTCCTACGAGCAGTACTTC.

The rearrangement uses TRBV6-5 and TRBJ1-1; D might be TRBD1 (6 bases). CDR1 MNHEY and CDR2 SVGAGI come from the germline V gene. The ends were cut back, 6 bases at V and 1 base at J, with 9 bases in the middle. The CDR3 is 13 residues long. The CDR3 DNA reads TGTGCCAGCAGCAGACAGGAGAACACTGAAGCTTTCTTT. It is translated as CASSRQENTEAFF.

This chain connects TRBV12-5 to TRBJ2-1, with TRBD2 matching over 8 bases. The V gene's germline CDR1 is LGHNT and CDR2 FRNRAP. This CDR3 is built from 16 residues. The V gene end was trimmed by 2 bases and the J gene end by 2 bases; junction bases not matched to a gene: 5. The CDR3 DNA sequence: TGTGCTAGTGGTTTGACCTTAGCGGGGACCTACAATGAGCAGTTCTTC. Its translation is CASGLTLAGTYNEQFF.

The rearrangement joins TRBV28 to TRBJ1-3, with D perhaps TRBD1 (5 bases). Trimming shortened V by 6 bases and J by 7 bases, and 19 bases separated the two germline ends. The CDR3 contains 15 residues. Germline lookup yields CDR1 MDHEN and CDR2 SYDVKM. CDR3 amino acids: CASSPLGGRRNTIYF. The DNA of the CDR3 is TGTGCCAGCAGCCCCCTGGGGGGTAGGAGGAACACCATATATTTT.

V is TRBV30 and J is TRBJ1-5, with a weak D call TRBD1 (5 bases). The V end was cut by 0 bases, the J end by 0 bases, with 9 bases between. The CDR3 is 15 residues long. Germline CDR1 and CDR2: GTSNPN and SVGIG (reference sequence). CDR3 amino acids: CAWSVQGSSNQPQHF. The CDR3, as DNA: TGTGCCTGGAGTGTTCAGGGAAGTAGCAATCAGCCCCAGCATTTT. Full variable domain (outside the CDR3, taken from reference TRBV30 and TRBJ1-5): SQTIHQWPATLVQPVGSPLSLECTVEGTSNPNLYWYRQAAGRGLQLLFYSVGIGQISSEVPQNLSASRPQDRQFILSSKKLLLSDSGFYLCAWSVQGSSNQPQHFGDGTRLSIL.

The rearrangement joins TRBV4-3 to TRBJ1-6; TRBD1 aligns across 10 bases. CDR3 size: 19 residues. Germline V CDR1 and CDR2: LGHNA, YSLEER. Trimming at V came to 4 bases and at J to 6 bases, leaving 15 bases not matched to a gene. The CDR3 here is CASSREIVIRDRGNSPLHF. CDR3 coding DNA: TGCGCCAGCAGCCGTGAGATAGTAATCCGGGACAGGGGTAATTCACCCCTCCACTTT.

V usage is TRBV6-5 and J usage is TRBJ2-3; D uncertain. V was cut by 6 bases and J by 5 bases, with 12 bases left in between. Germline assignment: CDR1 MNHEY and CDR2 SVGAGI. The CDR3 consists of 13 residues. The CDR3 here is CASRQSQKDTQYF. Written as DNA, the CDR3 is TGTGCCAGCAGACAGTCGCAGAAAGATACGCAGTATTTT.

The genes are TRBV7-3 and TRBJ2-2, with TRBD2 as a possible D gene (6 bases). This CDR3 contains 17 residues. V was shortened by 5 bases and J by 0 bases, with 16 bases between the two germline ends. Germline-derived CDR1 and CDR2 are SGHTA and FQGTGA. The DNA of the CDR3 is TGTGCCAGCAGCCCTCGCAGCTGGGGGGCGAACACCGGGGAGCTGTTTTTT. This translates into CASSPRSWGANTGELFF.

V gene TRBV4-2 combines with J gene TRBJ2-1; 8 bases fit TRBD2. This CDR3 has 17 amino acids. V was clipped by 1 base and J by 4 bases; unmatched bases: 9. Germline V lookup: CDR1 LGHNA, CDR2 YNFKEQ. CDR3 DNA sequence: TGTGCCAGCAGCCAAGGCCTACTAGCGGCCTTTTACAATGAGCAGTTCTTC. As protein: CASSQGLLAAFYNEQFF.

The V and J genes are TRBV7-9 and TRBJ1-2, with D perhaps matching TRBD1 (6 bases). This CDR3 is 14 amino acids long. The V end lost 7 bases, the J end lost 8 bases, and 20 bases lay between the germline ends. Per germline, CDR1 SEHNR and CDR2 FQNEAQ (reference sequence). For the CDR3, the DNA is TGTGCCAGCACTGTTCGGGGGGCCGACGGCGGCTACACCTTC. Residues: CASTVRGADGGYTF.

This clone appeared a few times. The chain combines TRBV5-1 with TRBJ2-3, with a weak D call TRBD1 (5 bases). Germline-derived CDR1 and CDR2 are SGHRS and YFSETQ. V was cut by 1 base and J by 2 bases, with 8 bases left in between. The CDR3 length is 14 residues. The CDR3 DNA reads TGCGCCAGCAGCTTGACAGGTTCCACAGATACGCAGTATTTT. Protein product: CASSLTGSTDTQYF.

On this clone itself: One end of the junction is discordant with germline, which a read error may explain. V gene TRBV6-5 combines with J gene TRBJ2-7; tentative D call: TRBD2 (5 bases). Germline loops: CDR1 MNHEY, CDR2 SVGAGI. The CDR3 loop spans 14 amino acids. CDR3 region: CLTAVSPGWGEQYF. CDR3 in DNA: TGCCTTACAGCGGTCTCCCCCGGGTGGGGCGAGCAGTACTTC.

This chain connects TRBV29-1 to TRBJ2-3; D unclear. The germline V gene has CDR1 SQVTM and CDR2 ANQGSEA. V was cut by 4 bases and J by 5 bases, with 16 bases left in between. The CDR3 totals 14 residues. CDR3 in amino acids: CSVAGPSSGDTQYF. The CDR3 DNA follows: TGCAGCGTTGCTGGTCCCTCTTCCGGAGATACGCAGTATTTT.

The chain recombines TRBV9 with TRBJ2-5; the D is unclear. The germline CDR1 and CDR2 sequences are SGDLS and YYNGEE. The CDR3 has 12 amino acids. Trimming removed 0 bases at V and 7 bases at J, with 7 bases between. CDR3 sequence (DNA): TGTGCCAGCAGCGTAGCTGGGCGGACCCAGTACTTC. Translating it yields CASSVAGRTQYF.

The chain couples TRBV9 to TRBJ1-6, with 7 bases aligning to TRBD1. CDR3 length: 16 amino acids. Trimming removed 0 bases from V and 7 bases from J; junction bases left unmatched: 7. Germline assignment: CDR1 SGDLS and CDR2 YYNGEE. This chain's CDR3 is CASSVASTGKNSPLHF. In DNA form, the CDR3 reads TGTGCCAGCAGCGTAGCTTCGACAGGGAAAAATTCACCCCTCCACTTT. Supplemented by reference TRBV9 and TRBJ1-6, the full variable domain reads DSGVTQTPKHLITATGQRVTLRCSPRSGDLSVYWYQQSLDQGLQFLIQYYNGEERAKGNILERFSAQQFPDLHSELNLSSLELGDSALYFCASSVASTGKNSPLHFGNGTRLTVT.

The chain recombines TRBV4-3 with TRBJ1-1; no reliable D call. Trimming cost V 0 bases and J 11 bases, with 13 bases left between them. Germline V gene sequence: CDR1 LGHNA, CDR2 YSLEER. The CDR3 runs 13 residues. The CDR3 is CASSQDRASRAFF. Written as DNA, the CDR3 is TGCGCCAGCAGCCAAGATCGAGCGAGTCGGGCTTTCTTT.

The chain has TRBV7-2 and TRBJ2-3, with 15 bases identical to TRBD2. V lost 3 bases to trimming and J lost 4 bases; unmatched junction nucleotides: 2. Germline V gene lookup returns CDR1 SGHTA and CDR2 FQGNSA. The CDR3 sequence is 16 residues long. CDR3 DNA: TGTGCCAGCAGCTTGGGACTAGCGGGGGGCGCAGATACGCAGTATTTT. It codes for CASSLGLAGGADTQYF. Drawing the rest from reference TRBV7-2 and TRBJ2-3, the complete variable domain is GAGVSQSPSNKVTEKGKDVELRCDPISGHTALYWYRQSLGQGLEFLIYFQGNSAPDKSGLPSDRFSAERTGGSVSTLTIQRTQQEDSAVYLCASSLGLAGGADTQYFGPGTRLTVL.

CDR3: CASKGRGLYEQYF. The DNA of the CDR3 is TGTGCCAGCAAGGGCAGGGGGTTATACGAGCAGTACTTC. This chain joins TRBV28 and TRBJ2-7; the match to TRBD1 covers 7 bases. V dropped 7 bases and J dropped 4; count of bases not matched to a gene: 7. The CDR3 extends over 13 amino acids. Germline loops: CDR1 MDHEN, CDR2 SYDVKM.

V and J are TRBV9 and TRBJ2-7; maybe TRBD2 (6 bases). Trimming left V 3 bases short and J 3 bases short, with 16 bases between. In germline, CDR1 is SGDLS, CDR2 YYNGEE. This CDR3 is built from 15 residues. CDR3 sequence (DNA): TGTGCCAGCAGCGGGGGGGTAGGGTTCCACTACGAGCAGTACTTC. Encoded protein: CASSGGVGFHYEQYF.

This chain joins TRBV2 and TRBJ1-5; D gene uncertain. With 5 bases removed from V and 0 bases from J, the gap between germline ends came to 5 bases. In germline, CDR1 is SNHLY, CDR2 FYNNEI. The CDR3 extends over 13 amino acids. CDR3 DNA sequence: TGTGCCAGCAGTCGGGATAGCAATCAGCCCCAGCATTTT. Translating gives CASSRDSNQPQHF.